This T cell receptor (beta chain) was documented in a study of patients with pleural tuberculosis. This CDR3 comprises 16 residues. Germline assignment: CDR1 MGHRA and CDR2 YSYEKL. V lost 4 bases and J 1 base, leaving 16 bases between the germline ends. This clonotype has ten or more counts. TCRdb analysed the reads with MiXCR anew, one entry per CDR3 protein. The sample carries 25,000 to 35,000 distinct CDR3 sequences, 18% recorded once. The chain is built from TRBV4-1 and TRBJ1-2; D unresolved. The TCR was taken from a human donor with pleural tuberculosis. What was sequenced was peripheral blood. The DNA of the CDR3 is TGCGCCAGCAGCCGACGGACGGATTTCCATAACTATGGCTACACCTTC. As protein: CASSRRTDFHNYGYTF.